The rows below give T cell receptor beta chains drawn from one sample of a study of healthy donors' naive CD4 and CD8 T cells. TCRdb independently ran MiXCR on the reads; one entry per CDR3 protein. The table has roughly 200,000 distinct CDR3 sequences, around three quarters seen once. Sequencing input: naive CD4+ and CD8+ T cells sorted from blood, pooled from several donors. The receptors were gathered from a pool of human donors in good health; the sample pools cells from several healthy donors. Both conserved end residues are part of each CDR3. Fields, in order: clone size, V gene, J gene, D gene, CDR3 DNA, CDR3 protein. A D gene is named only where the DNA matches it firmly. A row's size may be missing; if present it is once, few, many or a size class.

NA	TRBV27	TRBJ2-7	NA	TGTGCCAGCAGTCTAAGGGGTCAAGCCTACGAGCAGTACTTC	CASSLRGQAYEQYF
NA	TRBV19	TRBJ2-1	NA	TGTGCCAGTAGTATAGGTACAGGCCACAATGAGCAGTTCTTC	CASSIGTGHNEQFF
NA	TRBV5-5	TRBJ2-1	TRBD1	TGTGCCAGCAGCTCCGCCCCGGGACAGGGATACAATGAGCAGTTCTTC	CASSSAPGQGYNEQFF
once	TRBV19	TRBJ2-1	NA	TGTGCCAGTAGTGACAGTGACTCCTACAATGAGCAGTTCTTC	CASSDSDSYNEQFF
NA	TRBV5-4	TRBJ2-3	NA	TGTGCCAGCTCGTCGGGAAGGTCAACAGATACGCAGTATTTT	CASSSGRSTDTQYF
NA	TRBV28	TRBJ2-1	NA	TGTGCCAGCAGTTTCACTAGCCGACCTTACAATGAGCAGTTCTTC	CASSFTSRPYNEQFF
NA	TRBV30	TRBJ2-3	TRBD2	TGTGCCCGGGATGTAGCGGGGAGCACAGATACGCAGTATTTT	CARDVAGSTDTQYF
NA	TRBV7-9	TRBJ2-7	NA	TGTGCCAGCAGCGGGGGCGGCTACGAGCAGTACTTC	CASSGGGYEQYF
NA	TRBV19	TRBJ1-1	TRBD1	TGTGCCAGTAGTATAGTGACCAGGGGGTGGAGCACTGAAGCTTTCTTT	CASSIVTRGWSTEAFF
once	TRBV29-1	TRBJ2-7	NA	TGCAGCGTCCAGATAGGCTACGAGCAGTACTTC	CSVQIGYEQYF
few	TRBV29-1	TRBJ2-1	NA	TGCAGCGTTGGCGGAGGGAGCTCCTACAATGAGCAGTTCTTC	CSVGGGSSYNEQFF
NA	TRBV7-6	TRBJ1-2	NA	TGTGCCAGCAGCTTAGATGTAGCGTTAAACTATGGCTACACCTTC	CASSLDVALNYGYTF
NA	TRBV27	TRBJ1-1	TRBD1	TGTGCCAGCAGTTTACCAGGGGGCGCGGGTGAAGCTTTCTTT	CASSLPGGAGEAFF
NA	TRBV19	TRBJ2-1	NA	TGTGCCAGTAGGCCAGCCGGGACTCCACAATCGAGTGAGCAGTTCTTC	CASRPAGTPQSSEQFF
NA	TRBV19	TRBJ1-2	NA	TGTGCCAGTAGTATGGAATTAGATGGCTACACCTTC	CASSMELDGYTF
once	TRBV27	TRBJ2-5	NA	TGTGCCAGCAGTTTATTGGGGCCCTCCATCGGGTCCCAGTACTTC	CASSLLGPSIGSQYF
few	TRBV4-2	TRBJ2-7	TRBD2	TGTGCCAGCAGCGGCGGGACTAGCGGAACCTACGAGCAGTACTTC	CASSGGTSGTYEQYF
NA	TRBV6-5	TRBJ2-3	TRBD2	TGTGCCAGCAGTCCGACTAGCGGGGCCATGACAGATACGCAGTATTTT	CASSPTSGAMTDTQYF
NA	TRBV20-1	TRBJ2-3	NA	TGCAGTGCCCAGAGTCCTAGCACAGATACGCAGTATTTT	CSAQSPSTDTQYF
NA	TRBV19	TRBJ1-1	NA	TGTGCCAGTAGTATAATGCAGGGGTCCTATGAAGCTTTCTTT	CASSIMQGSYEAFF
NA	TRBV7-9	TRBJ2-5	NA	TGTGCCAGCAGCTTCAATCAGTACCAAGAGACCCAGTACTTC	CASSFNQYQETQYF
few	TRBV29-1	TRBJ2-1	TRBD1	TGCAGCGCCTGGACAGGGTTGAATGAGCAGTTCTTC	CSAWTGLNEQFF
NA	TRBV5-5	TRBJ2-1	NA	TGTGCCAGCAGCCCCGGCGGAAATTACAATGAGCAGTTCTTC	CASSPGGNYNEQFF
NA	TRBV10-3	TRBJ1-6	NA	TGTGCCGCGACCGAGGGTGAGAATTCACCCCTCCACTTT	CAATEGENSPLHF
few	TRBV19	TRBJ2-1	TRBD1	TGTGCCAGTAGAGATGACAGGGGGCAATACAATGAGCAGTTCTTC	CASRDDRGQYNEQFF
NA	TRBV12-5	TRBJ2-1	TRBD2	TGTGCTAGTGGTTTGCCACGGGCGGGAGTGCCCAATGAGCAGTTCTTC	CASGLPRAGVPNEQFF
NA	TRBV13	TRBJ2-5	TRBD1	TGTGCCAGCAGCTTCCGGACAGGGAAAGAGACCCAGTACTTC	CASSFRTGKETQYF
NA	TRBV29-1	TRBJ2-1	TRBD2	TGCAGCGTTGAAGGACTAGCGTATTCATATGAGCAGTTCTTC	CSVEGLAYSYEQFF
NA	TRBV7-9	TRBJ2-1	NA	TGTGCCAGCAGCTTAAGGGACCGATACAATGAGCAGTTCTTC	CASSLRDRYNEQFF
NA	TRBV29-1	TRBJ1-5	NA	TGCAGCGTTGAAGAGGGGAGGGAATGCAGCAATCAGCCCCAGCATTTT	CSVEEGRECSNQPQHF
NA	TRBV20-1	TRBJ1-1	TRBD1	TGCAGTGCTAGGGGGACAGGGGGATGGGGCACTGAAGCTTTCTTT	CSARGTGGWGTEAFF
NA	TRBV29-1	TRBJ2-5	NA	TGCAGCGGTAGAAGGGGCGGGGAGACCCAGTACTTC	CSGRRGGETQYF
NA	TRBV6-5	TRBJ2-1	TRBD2	TGTGCCAGCAGCCAGCGGGGGGATCTGAATGAGCAGTTCTTC	CASSQRGDLNEQFF
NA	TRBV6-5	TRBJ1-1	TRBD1	TGTGCCACCTGGACAGGGGGACCTGAAGCTTTCTTT	CATWTGGPEAFF
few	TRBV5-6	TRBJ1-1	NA	TGTGCCAGCAGCCCCGGTCCAACAACAATTACTGAAGCTTTCTTT	CASSPGPTTITEAFF
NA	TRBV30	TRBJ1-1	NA	TGTGCCTGGAGAAGTTGGGGACTGAACACTGAAGCTTTCTTT	CAWRSWGLNTEAFF
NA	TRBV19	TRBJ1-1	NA	TGTGCCAGTAGTTCACCGGGACCCACTGAAGCTTTCTTT	CASSSPGPTEAFF
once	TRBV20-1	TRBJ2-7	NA	TGCAGTGCTAGAGATCCCCGGGGGCAAGACTACGAGCAGTACTTC	CSARDPRGQDYEQYF
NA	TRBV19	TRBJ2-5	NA	TGTGCCAGTAGTATACCAGACGGCGAGGGGGTTGAGGAGACCCAGTACTTC	CASSIPDGEGVEETQYF
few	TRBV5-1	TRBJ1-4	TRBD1	TGCGCCAGCAGCTGGACGGGACAGGGTAGGAAACTGTTTTTT	CASSWTGQGRKLFF
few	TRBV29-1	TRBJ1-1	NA	TGCAGCGTTGAAGGTCCAAGAATGAACACTGAAGCTTTCTTT	CSVEGPRMNTEAFF
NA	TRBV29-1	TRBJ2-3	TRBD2	TGCAGCGTTGAAGGATGGCCTAGCGGGAGCGCAGATACGCAGTATTTT	CSVEGWPSGSADTQYF
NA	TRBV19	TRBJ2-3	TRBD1	TGTGCCAGTAGTGCCCAGGGGGCGAGCACAGATACGCAGTATTTT	CASSAQGASTDTQYF
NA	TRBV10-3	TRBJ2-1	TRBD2	TGTGCCATCAGTGAGTCTGAGCGGGAGGTCTTTCTCTACAATGAGCAGTTCTTC	CAISESEREVFLYNEQFF
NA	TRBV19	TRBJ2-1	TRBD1	TGTGCCAGTAGTATTGACCGACGAGGGACAGGGCTGTTCTTC	CASSIDRRGTGLFF
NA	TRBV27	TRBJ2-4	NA	TGTGCCAGCAGCGACACAACGGGGCGAAACATTCAGTACTTC	CASSDTTGRNIQYF
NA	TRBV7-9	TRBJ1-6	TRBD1	TGTGCCAGCAGCAGTACCGACAGGGGGGTCAATTCACCCCTCCACTTT	CASSSTDRGVNSPLHF
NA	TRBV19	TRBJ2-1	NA	TGTGCCAGTAGTGTCGGACGAAGGCAGTTCTTC	CASSVGRRQFF
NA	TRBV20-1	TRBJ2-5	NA	TGCAGTGCTAGAGCGGGGATCCAAGAGACCCAGTACTTC	CSARAGIQETQYF
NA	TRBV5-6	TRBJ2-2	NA	TGTGCCAGCAGCGGGCCCGACGAACTGAACACCGGGGAGCTGTTTTTT	CASSGPDELNTGELFF